One and the same sample provided the 13 T cell receptor beta chains below, sequenced in a study of cytomegalovirus exposure and HLA in healthy donors. PCR amplification relied on 60 Vbeta primers (plus 13 Jbeta primers). Method: immunoSEQ multiplex PCR; TCRdb's copy keeps in-frame clones and lacks some. The data contain more than 100,000 clones, around 80% of them singletons. The sample consisted of PBMCs. The receptors here all came from a man in his fifties in good health and CMV-seronegative.

The chain joins TRBV7-2 to TRBJ1-1; D call uncertain. The CDR3 contains 14 residues. CDR1 SGHTA and CDR2 FQGNSA come from the germline V gene. The V end lost 7 bases, the J end lost 2 bases, and 14 bases lay between the germline ends. The CDR3 DNA reads as TGTGCCAGCACCCCAACGGCGGTTAACACTGAAGCTTTCTTT. Its translation is CASTPTAVNTEAFF.

The chain couples TRBV5-1 to TRBJ2-1, with 8 bases aligning to TRBD1. V lost 4 bases, J lost 4 bases, and 7 bases stayed unmatched. The CDR3 has 15 amino acids. The germline V gene has CDR1 SGHRS and CDR2 YFSETQ. The CDR3 DNA is TGCGCCAGCAGCCCGGGGACAGGCCTTTACAATGAGCAGTTCTTC. Translated: CASSPGTGLYNEQFF.

This chain uses TRBV9 with TRBJ2-1; no clear D gene. The length of the CDR3 is 16 residues. Germline values: CDR1 SGDLS, CDR2 YYNGEE. Trimming pared 0 bases from V and 1 base from J, leaving 11 bases between. CDR3 loop: CASSVEYRGSYNEQFF. DNA of the CDR3: TGTGCCAGCAGCGTAGAATACCGCGGTTCCTACAATGAGCAGTTCTTC.

The chain has TRBV5-4 and TRBJ1-2, with TRBD1 as a possible D gene (6 bases). The CDR3 loop spans 15 amino acids. The germline CDR1 and CDR2 sequences are SGHNT and YYREEE (reference sequence). The ends were cut back, 4 bases at V and 8 bases at J, with 21 bases in the middle. DNA for the CDR3: TGTGCCAGCAGCCAACCTGTACAGGGAGTTAGAGGCTACACCTTC. Translation: CASSQPVQGVRGYTF.

This clone was counted between two and nine times. DNA for the CDR3: TGCAGCGTTGGGGACACTTTATACGAGCAGTACTTC. Translation gives CSVGDTLYEQYF. This chain uses TRBV29-1 with TRBJ2-7; tentatively, D is TRBD1 (6 bases). Trimming pared 4 bases from V and 4 bases from J, leaving 11 bases between. Germline CDR1 and CDR2: SQVTM and ANQGSEA. The CDR3 has 12 residues.

The chain employs TRBV4-1 and TRBJ2-2, with 10 bases lining up with TRBD1. The CDR3 runs 15 residues. In germline, CDR1 is MGHRA, CDR2 YSYEKL. Trimming took 3 bases from V and 6 from J; bases not matched to a gene: 4. The CDR3: CASSHIGQGAGELFF. The CDR3 nucleotides read TGCGCCAGCAGCCATATAGGACAGGGGGCCGGGGAGCTGTTTTTT.

The J gene is TRBJ1-5, the V gene TRBV28; 8 positions match TRBD1. Germline lookup yields CDR1 MDHEN and CDR2 SYDVKM. The CDR3 consists of 14 residues. The junction had 6 bases not matched to a gene; V was cut back by 6 bases and J by 5 bases. CDR3 amino acids: CASRVGTGHQPQHF. CDR3 sequence (DNA): TGTGCCAGCAGGGTCGGGACAGGCCATCAGCCCCAGCATTTT.

CDR3 sequence (DNA): TGTGCCAGCAGCAACTCAAGACCGGGGACCTACGAGCAGTACTTC. Protein sequence: CASSNSRPGTYEQYF. J is TRBJ2-7 and V is TRBV11-2, with a weak D call TRBD2 (5 bases). Trimming left V 5 bases short and J 2 bases short, with 16 bases between. This CDR3 has 15 residues. Germline V gene data show CDR1 as SGHAT and CDR2 as FQNNGV.

The gene calls are TRBV5-8 and TRBJ1-5, with D hard to call. The V gene's germline CDR1 is SGHTS and CDR2 YDEGEE. The germline V and J ends were trimmed by 5 bases and 5 bases, with 20 bases remaining between them. The length of the CDR3 is 16 residues. The CDR3, as DNA: TGTGCCAGCAGTCGGCCGGTCGGCGGAGGATATCAGCCCCAGCATTTT. Residues: CASSRPVGGGYQPQHF.

The chain employs TRBV19 and TRBJ2-5; TRBD1 matches 7 bases. The CDR3 extends over 14 amino acids. Germline CDR1 reads LNHDA; CDR2 reads SQIVND (reference sequence). Germline trimming cut 8 bases from V and 0 bases from J; bases unmatched to any gene: 6. CDR3 sequence (DNA): TGTGCCAGTGGTCCACAGGGGTACCAAGAGACCCAGTACTTC. Its protein is CASGPQGYQETQYF.

This clone has a single count. V is TRBV5-1 and J is TRBJ2-2; maybe TRBD2 (6 bases). The germline gives CDR1 SGHRS, CDR2 YFSETQ. V was clipped by 5 bases and J by 2 bases, with 13 bases between them. This CDR3 contains 15 residues. CDR3 nucleotide sequence: TGCGCCAGCAGTTTTGCGGGGTCTAACACCGGGGAGCTGTTTTTT. Amino acids: CASSFAGSNTGELFF.

This clone was seen a few times. The V and J genes are TRBV9 and TRBJ2-2; 8 bases agree with TRBD2. Trimming at V came to 0 bases and at J to 3 bases, leaving 4 bases not matched to a gene. The CDR3 extends over 16 amino acids. Germline-derived CDR1 and CDR2 are SGDLS and YYNGEE. The CDR3 DNA reads TGTGCCAGCAGCGTAGTACTAGCGGAGGACACCGGGGAGCTGTTTTTT. Amino acid sequence: CASSVVLAEDTGELFF.

This chain uses TRBV5-6 with TRBJ1-5, with a weak D call TRBD1 (6 bases). This CDR3 is built from 16 residues. V was shortened by 4 bases and J by 3 bases, with 17 bases between the two germline ends. Germline CDR1 and CDR2: SGHDT and YYEEEE. The CDR3 loop reads CASSGRKTGDNQPQHF. CDR3 bases: TGTGCCAGCAGCGGACGTAAGACAGGTGACAATCAGCCCCAGCATTTT.